The 13 T cell receptor beta chains below all came from one sample that was sequenced in a study of blood T cell repertoires in COVID-19. Sequenced by immunoSEQ multiplex PCR; TCRdb stores in-frame clones only, minus some. The sample carries fewer than 350,000 clones, 81% recorded once. The specimen was peripheral blood. These receptors all come from a woman aged 55-70 years with active or convalescent COVID-19.

The chain couples TRBV5-4 to TRBJ2-5, with 13 nucleotides matching TRBD2. The V gene end was trimmed by 4 bases and the J gene end by 7 bases; junction bases not matched to a gene: 13. The CDR3 is 17 amino acids. Per the germline V gene, CDR1 is SGHNT and CDR2 is YYREEE (reference sequence). The CDR3 is CASSGDTSGGALGTQYF. In DNA form, the CDR3 reads TGTGCCAGCAGCGGGGACACTAGCGGGGGGGCTCTAGGGACCCAGTACTTC.

V gene TRBV12-5 combines with J gene TRBJ2-7, with 14 positions matching TRBD2. Germline assignment: CDR1 LGHNT and CDR2 FRNRAP. The CDR3 sequence is 15 residues long. The V segment lost 3 bases and the J segment 6 bases; nucleotides outside the gene matches: 4. The CDR3 DNA is TGTGCTAGTGGTTTCGGACTAGCGGGGGGAGGCGAGCAGTACTTC. It codes for CASGFGLAGGGEQYF.

The J gene is TRBJ1-5, the V gene TRBV4-1; D not resolved. The V end was cut by 0 bases, the J end by 5 bases, with 8 bases between. The CDR3 covers 14 residues. CDR1 MGHRA and CDR2 YSYEKL come from the germline V gene. The CDR3 here is CASSQDWAYQPQHF. CDR3 coding DNA: TGCGCCAGCAGCCAAGATTGGGCTTATCAGCCCCAGCATTTT.

The rearrangement joins TRBV2 to TRBJ2-2; D gene ambiguous. The CDR3 consists of 14 residues. Germline V gene data show CDR1 as SNHLY and CDR2 as FYNNEI. The germline V and J ends were trimmed by 2 bases and 2 bases, with 6 bases remaining between them. The DNA for the CDR3 is TGTGCCAGCAGTGAATTAGATAACACCGGGGAGCTGTTTTTT. The encoded protein is CASSELDNTGELFF.

This sequence joins TRBV6-5 and TRBJ1-4, with TRBD1 as a possible D gene (6 bases). Looked up from germline, CDR1 is MNHEY and CDR2 is SVGAGI. V gave up 2 bases and J gave up 6 bases, with 10 bases separating them. The CDR3 contains 14 residues. For the CDR3, the DNA is TGTGCCAGCAGTTACACAACAGGGTATGAAAAACTGTTTTTT. Encoded protein: CASSYTTGYEKLFF.

The V gene is TRBV18, the J gene TRBJ2-7; D unclear. This CDR3 spans 13 amino acids. V was trimmed by 2 bases and J by 2 bases, leaving 7 bases between them. Germline CDR1 and CDR2: KGHSH and LQKENI. The CDR3 region is CASSPVRTYEQYF. The CDR3 nucleotides read TGTGCCAGCTCACCAGTCAGAACCTACGAGCAGTACTTC.

V and J are TRBV18 and TRBJ2-7, with 9 bases identical to TRBD2. In germline, CDR1 is KGHSH, CDR2 LQKENI. After removal of 4 bases from V and 2 bases from J, the junction contained 9 bases not matched to a gene. The CDR3 spans 16 residues. CDR3 nucleotide sequence: TGTGCCAGCTCACGACTCAGCCCTAGCGGGGCCTACGAGCAGTACTTC. Translating it yields CASSRLSPSGAYEQYF.

This chain uses TRBV5-6 with TRBJ1-4; D is possibly TRBD1 (6 bases). The V and J ends lost 1 base and 3 bases respectively, with 10 bases between them. CDR1 is SGHDT, CDR2 YYEEEE, per germline. The CDR3 has 15 residues. The CDR3 spells CASSLWGGSNEKLFF. The CDR3 bases are TGTGCCAGCAGCTTGTGGGGGGGCTCTAATGAAAAACTGTTTTTT.

The sample holds a few counts of this clone. V gene TRBV2 combines with J gene TRBJ2-2; tentative D call: TRBD1 (5 bases). Trimming took 7 bases from V and 1 from J, leaving 13 bases between them. Germline loops: CDR1 SNHLY, CDR2 FYNNEI. The CDR3 contains 15 residues. CDR3 residues: CASTETDRNTGELFF. The CDR3 coding sequence is TGTGCCAGCACCGAGACAGATAGGAACACCGGGGAGCTGTTTTTT.

In the case of this clone: This sample includes further DNA sequences coding for the same CDR3. This chain links TRBV6-5 with TRBJ1-2, with 7 bases lining up with TRBD1. The CDR3 sequence is 14 residues long. The V gene end was trimmed by 0 bases and the J gene end by 3 bases; junction bases not matched to a gene: 1. Germline V gives CDR1 MNHEY, CDR2 SVGAGI. The chain's CDR3 is CASSYSTGDYGYTF. DNA for the CDR3: TGTGCCAGCAGTTACTCAACAGGGGACTATGGCTACACCTTC.

The J gene is TRBJ2-1, the V gene TRBV11-2; 8 bases align to TRBD1. This CDR3 is 15 amino acids long. Trimming at V came to 3 bases and at J to 8 bases, leaving 9 bases not matched to a gene. Per germline, CDR1 SGHAT and CDR2 FQNNGV. In DNA, the CDR3 is TGTGCCAGCAGCTTCCGGGACAGGTTATTCGATGAGCAGTTCTTC. It codes for CASSFRDRLFDEQFF. Complete variable domain (other parts from reference TRBV11-2 and TRBJ2-1): EAGVAQSPRYKIIEKRQSVAFWCNPISGHATLYWYQQILGQGPKLLIQFQNNGVVDDSQLPKDRFSAERLKGVDSTLKIQPAKLEDSAVYLCASSFRDRLFDEQFFGPGTRLTVL.

This chain links TRBV18 with TRBJ1-5; D is perhaps TRBD1 (5 bases). V was clipped by 2 bases and J by 1 base, with 6 bases between them. The CDR3 spans 14 residues. Per germline, CDR1 KGHSH and CDR2 LQKENI. The CDR3 protein is CASSPGGSNQPQHF. The DNA for the CDR3 is TGTGCCAGCTCACCAGGGGGGAGCAATCAGCCCCAGCATTTT.

This rearrangement joins TRBV28 to TRBJ1-5, with D perhaps matching TRBD1 (5 bases). V was pared by 3 bases and J by 7 bases, with 13 bases between. Germline CDR1 reads MDHEN; CDR2 reads SYDVKM. CDR3 length: 14 amino acids. CDR3 amino acids: CASSFGGGGQPQHF. DNA for the CDR3: TGTGCCAGCAGTTTTGGGGGAGGCGGACAGCCCCAGCATTTT.